The sequence of this T cell receptor (beta chain) was determined in a study of PD-1 blockade in classical Hodgkin lymphoma. The CDR3 covers 14 residues. The junction had 7 bases not matched to a gene; V was cut back by 7 bases and J by 5 bases. CDR1 is LNHDA, CDR2 SQIVND, per germline (reference sequence). Sequencing used immunoSEQ multiplex PCR; TCRdb keeps in-frame clones, though not all of them. The table includes 40,000 to 60,000 clones, around 78% detected once. Each patient experienced a relapse that followed autologous stem cell transplantation, and brentuximab vedotin exposure varied. The chain links TRBV19 to TRBJ2-2; 7 nucleotides agree with TRBD2. Source: peripheral blood mononuclear cells (PBMCs), taken before the second cycle of nivolumab. This clonotype was obtained from a human donor with classical Hodgkin lymphoma. CDR3 sequence reads: CASKAQGGTGELFF. The CDR3 DNA is TGTGCCAGTAAAGCGCAGGGAGGGACCGGGGAGCTGTTTTTT. The complete variable domain, with remaining parts taken from reference TRBV19 and TRBJ2-2, reads DGGITQSPKYLFRKEGQNVTLSCEQNLNHDAMYWYRQDPGQGLRLIYYSQIVNDFQKGDIAEGYSVSREKKESFPLTVTSAQKNPTAFYLCASKAQGGTGELFFGEGSRLTVL.